This T cell receptor beta chain comes out of a study of control samples from healthy donors and cancer patients. Trimming removed 4 bases at V and 4 bases at J, with 10 bases between. There are 14 residues in the CDR3. The germline CDR1 and CDR2 sequences are SGHTA and FQGNSA. The method was immunoSEQ multiplex PCR; TCRdb's version includes in-frame clones alone and lacks a portion of them. The sample has over 150,000 clones, approximately 94% seen once. V usage is TRBV7-2 and J usage is TRBJ2-2, with a tentative D call TRBD2 (6 bases). The TCR originated in a man aged 55 to 69 with colorectal cancer. The material sequenced was PBMCs. The CDR3 bases are TGTGCCAGCAGCTGGGACTGGGCCACCGGGGAGCTGTTTTTT. Protein product: CASSWDWATGELFF.